The 7 T cell receptor beta chains below come from one sample, sequenced in a study of CD8+CD57+ T cells in acquired aplastic anemia. Genomic DNA acted as the template from which TCR beta VDJ combination and CDR3 sequence profiling were carried out. TCRdb re-called the reads with MiXCR, one entry per CDR3 protein. Of 100,000 to 150,000 distinct CDR3 sequences in the sample, 48% were seen once. The sequencing sample was made of sorted CD4+, CD8+, or CD8+CD57+ T cells (not recorded which) from PBMCs. These receptors were obtained from a human donor in good health, serving as a control.

The gene calls are TRBV3-1 and TRBJ2-5; no reliable D call. Deletions cut 1 base from V and 1 base from J, with 7 bases between. Germline CDR1 LGHDT, CDR2 YNNKEL (reference sequence). The length of the CDR3 is 14 residues. The CDR3 DNA follows: TGTGCCAGCAGCCAAGGTATTAGCCAAGAGACCCAGTACTTC. It translates to CASSQGISQETQYF.

J is TRBJ2-2 and V is TRBV10-2, with D hard to call. The germline V gene encodes CDR1 WSHSY and CDR2 SAAADI. Trimming removed 5 bases from V and 3 bases from J, with 7 bases in between. The CDR3 has 13 residues. The CDR3 loop reads CASSPSYTGELFF. The CDR3 DNA sequence: TGCGCCAGCAGTCCTAGTTACACCGGGGAGCTGTTTTTT.

Of note for this clonotype: The junction departs from germline at one end; a sequencing error may be responsible. The rearrangement links TRBV25-1 to TRBJ1-5; D remains unclear. The germline CDR1 and CDR2 sequences are MGHDK and SYGVNS. CDR3 length: 15 amino acids. CDR3 region: CASGEGRFGNRPQHF. The CDR3, as DNA: TGTGCCAGCGGTGAAGGTCGGTTTGGTAATCGGCCCCAGCATTTT.

This clonotype was detected ten times or more. This chain links TRBV7-2 with TRBJ2-3, with D possibly being TRBD2 (6 bases). CDR1 and CDR2 from the germline V gene are SGHTA and FQGNSA. Trimming shortened V by 0 bases and J by 1 base, and 11 bases separated the two germline ends. The CDR3 covers 16 residues. The CDR3 spells CASSLAPGGGTDTQYF. The CDR3 DNA follows: TGTGCCAGCAGCTTAGCGCCTGGCGGGGGCACAGATACGCAGTATTTT. Full variable domain (rest looked up from reference TRBV7-2 and TRBJ2-3): GAGVSQSPSNKVTEKGKDVELRCDPISGHTALYWYRQSLGQGLEFLIYFQGNSAPDKSGLPSDRFSAERTGGSVSTLTIQRTQQEDSAVYLCASSLAPGGGTDTQYFGPGTRLTVL.

The chain has TRBV4-2 and TRBJ2-6, with D possibly being TRBD1 or TRBD2 (5 bases each). Germline-derived CDR1 and CDR2 are LGHNA and YNFKEQ. Trimming removed 4 bases from V and 0 bases from J, with 7 bases in between. This CDR3 is 15 amino acids long. This CDR3 reads CASSPGSSGANVLTF. CDR3 nucleotide sequence: TGTGCCAGCAGCCCAGGGAGCTCTGGGGCCAACGTCCTGACTTTC.

The chain combines TRBV7-3 with TRBJ1-1; D gene ambiguous. CDR1 and CDR2 from the germline V gene are SGHTA and FQGTGA. The CDR3 is 13 amino acids. Trimming cost V 3 bases and J 3 bases, with 8 bases left between them. CDR3 amino acids: CASSLADHTEAFF. The DNA of the CDR3 is TGTGCCAGCAGCTTGGCCGATCACACTGAAGCTTTCTTT. The full variable domain, its missing parts supplied by reference TRBV7-3 and TRBJ1-1, is GAGVSQTPSNKVTEKGKYVELRCDPISGHTALYWYRQSLGQGPEFLIYFQGTGAADDSGLPNDRFFAVRPEGSVSTLKIQRTERGDSAVYLCASSLADHTEAFFGQGTRLTVV.

The gene calls are TRBV2 and TRBJ2-7; D is ambiguous. Trimming took 3 bases from V and 4 from J, leaving 10 bases between them. CDR1 and CDR2 (germline): SNHLY, FYNNEI. CDR3 length: 13 residues. The CDR3 spells CASSDRLNYEQYF. As DNA, the CDR3 is TGTGCCAGCAGTGATCGACTTAATTACGAGCAGTACTTC.